Each of the 5 T cell receptor beta chains below was sequenced from the same sample in a study of shared clonotypes between healthy human individuals (dated by TCRdb to about 2020). The receptor library was made with the immunoSEQ multiplex PCR assay. This immuneACCESS table, as held by TCRdb, lists in-frame sequences with V and J called but not all clones. Of the missing ones, under half trace to an unresolved V gene in checked studies; the others have no known cause. The sample table lists under 650,000 clones, 90% to 97% of them with a count of one. Less than 0.06% of the sample is taken by the ten largest. Sequenced material: naive CD4+ T cells sorted from blood. The cell subset or site label, as the study defines it: CD45RA+ positively selected. These receptors were collected from a woman aged 25 to 39 in good health.

This clone was found a few times. Different DNA sequences within this sample yield the same CDR3. This rearrangement joins TRBV5-1 to TRBJ2-7; TRBD1 matches 9 bases. Germline V gene data show CDR1 as SGHRS and CDR2 as YFSETQ. CDR3 length: 13 residues. The ends lost 0 bases at V and 5 bases at J; junction bases unmatched: 0. This CDR3 reads CASSLGQGDEQYF. CDR3 sequence (DNA): TGCGCCAGCAGCTTGGGACAGGGGGACGAGCAGTACTTC.

The rearrangement joins TRBV7-3 to TRBJ2-1; the D gene is possibly TRBD2 (6 bases). The CDR3 consists of 14 residues. V was pared by 3 bases and J by 0 bases, with 6 bases between. In germline, CDR1 is SGHTA, CDR2 FQGTGA. The CDR3 loop reads CASSFGGSYNEQFF. CDR3 in DNA: TGTGCCAGCAGCTTCGGGGGCTCCTACAATGAGCAGTTCTTC.

A single count supports this clone. V is TRBV5-1 and J is TRBJ2-2, with TRBD1 matching over 8 bases. V shed 2 bases, J shed 1 base, and the junction held 4 bases outside the gene matches. The length of the CDR3 is 16 residues. Germline V gives CDR1 SGHRS, CDR2 YFSETQ. The CDR3 here is CASSFLGTGNTGELFF. The CDR3 DNA reads TGCGCCAGCAGCTTCTTAGGGACAGGGAACACCGGGGAGCTGTTTTTT.

The chain carries TRBV14 and TRBJ1-1; no definite D call. CDR3 length: 15 amino acids. The germline CDR1 and CDR2 sequences are SGHDN and FVKESK. V was shortened by 0 bases and J by 0 bases, with 8 bases between the two germline ends. The CDR3 DNA follows: TGTGCCAGCAGCCAAGATAGGCTGCTGAACACTGAAGCTTTCTTT. This codes for CASSQDRLLNTEAFF.

This chain links TRBV27 with TRBJ2-7; D might be TRBD1 or TRBD2, each matching 5 bases. Trimming removed 4 bases at V and 2 bases at J, with 12 bases between. This CDR3 has 14 residues. Germline values: CDR1 MNHEY, CDR2 SMNVEV (reference sequence). This CDR3 reads CASSWGRRAYEQYF. The CDR3 DNA reads as TGTGCCAGCAGTTGGGGACGGCGGGCCTACGAGCAGTACTTC.